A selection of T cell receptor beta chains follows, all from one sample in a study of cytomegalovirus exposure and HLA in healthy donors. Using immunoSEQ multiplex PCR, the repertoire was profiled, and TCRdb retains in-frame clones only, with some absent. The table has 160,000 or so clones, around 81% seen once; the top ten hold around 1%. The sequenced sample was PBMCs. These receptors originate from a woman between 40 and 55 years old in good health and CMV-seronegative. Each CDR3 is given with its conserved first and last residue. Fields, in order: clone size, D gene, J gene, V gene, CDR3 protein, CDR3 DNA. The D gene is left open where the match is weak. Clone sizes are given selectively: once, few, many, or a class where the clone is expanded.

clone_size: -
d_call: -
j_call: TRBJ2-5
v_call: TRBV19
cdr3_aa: CASSTRGETQYF
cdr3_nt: TGTGCCAGTAGTACTAGAGGAGAGACCCAGTACTTC

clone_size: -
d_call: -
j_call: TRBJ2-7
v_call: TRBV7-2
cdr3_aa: CASSLLTGYEQYF
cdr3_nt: TGTGCCAGCAGCTTACTAACAGGGTACGAGCAGTACTTC

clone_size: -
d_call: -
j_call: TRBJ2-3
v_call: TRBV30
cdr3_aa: CAWSPPGNTQYF
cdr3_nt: TGTGCCTGGAGTCCACCGGGAAATACGCAGTATTTT

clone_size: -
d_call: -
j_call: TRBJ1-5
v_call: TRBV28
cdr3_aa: CASSPDNYSNQPQHF
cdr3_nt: TGTGCCAGCAGCCCGGACAACTATAGCAATCAGCCCCAGCATTTT

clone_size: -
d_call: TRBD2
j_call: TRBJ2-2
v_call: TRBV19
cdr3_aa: CASTVERERRELFF
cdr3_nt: TGTGCCAGTACGGTTGAGCGGGAGCGCCGGGAGCTGTTTTTT

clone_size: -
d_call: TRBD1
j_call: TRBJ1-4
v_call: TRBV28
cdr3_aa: CASSPRDRYDEKLFF
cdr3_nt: TGTGCCAGCAGTCCCAGGGACAGATACGATGAAAAACTGTTTTTT

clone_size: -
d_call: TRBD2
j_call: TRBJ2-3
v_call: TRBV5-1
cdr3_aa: CASSRGLAGGDTQYF
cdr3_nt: TGCGCCAGCTCCAGGGGACTAGCGGGAGGAGATACGCAGTATTTT

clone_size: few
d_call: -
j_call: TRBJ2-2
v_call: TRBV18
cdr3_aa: CASSQNGQNTGELFF
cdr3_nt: TGTGCCAGCTCACAAAATGGACAAAACACCGGGGAGCTGTTTTTT

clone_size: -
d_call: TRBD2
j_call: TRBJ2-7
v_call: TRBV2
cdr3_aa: CASSGSGRALYEQYF
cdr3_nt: TGTGCCAGCAGTGGTAGCGGGAGGGCCTTATACGAGCAGTACTTC

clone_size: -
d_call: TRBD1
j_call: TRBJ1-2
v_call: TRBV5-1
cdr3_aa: CASSASTGGAGYTF
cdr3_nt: TGCGCCAGCAGCGCCTCGACAGGGGGCGCGGGCTACACCTTC

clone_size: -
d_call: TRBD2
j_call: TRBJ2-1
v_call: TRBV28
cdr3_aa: CASSTILAAAYNEQFF
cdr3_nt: TGTGCCAGCAGTACCATCCTAGCGGCAGCATACAATGAGCAGTTCTTC

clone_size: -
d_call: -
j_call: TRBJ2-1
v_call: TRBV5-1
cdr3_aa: CASSLDLSGNNEQFF
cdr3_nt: TGCGCCAGCAGCTTGGACCTTAGCGGAAACAATGAGCAGTTCTTC

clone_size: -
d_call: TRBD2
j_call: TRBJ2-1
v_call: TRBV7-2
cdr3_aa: CASSPLAGRLYNEQFF
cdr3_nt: TGTGCCAGCAGCCCGCTAGCGGGCCGACTCTACAATGAGCAGTTCTTC

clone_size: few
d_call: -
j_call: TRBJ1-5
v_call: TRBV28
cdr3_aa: CASSSGVNQPQHF
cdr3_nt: TGTGCCAGCAGCTCAGGGGTCAATCAGCCCCAGCATTTT

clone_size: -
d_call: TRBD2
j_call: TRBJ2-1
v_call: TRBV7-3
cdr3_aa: CASSSPSGNQFF
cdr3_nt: TGTGCCAGCAGCTCTCCTAGCGGGAATCAGTTCTTC

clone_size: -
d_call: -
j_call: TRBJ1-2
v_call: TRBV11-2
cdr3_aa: CASSLDGGQSGYTF
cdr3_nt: TGTGCCAGCAGCTTAGATGGAGGTCAGAGTGGCTACACCTTC

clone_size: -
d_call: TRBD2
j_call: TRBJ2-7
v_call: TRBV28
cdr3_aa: CASSSGLAGHYEQYF
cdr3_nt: TGTGCCAGCAGCTCTGGACTAGCGGGGCACTACGAGCAGTACTTC

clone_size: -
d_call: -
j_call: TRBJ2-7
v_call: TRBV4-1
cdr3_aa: CASSQDQGGTYEQYF
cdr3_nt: TGCGCCAGCAGCCAAGATCAGGGGGGAACCTACGAGCAGTACTTC

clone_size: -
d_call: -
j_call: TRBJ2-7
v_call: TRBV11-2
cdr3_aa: CASSQGSYEQYF
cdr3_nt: TGTGCCAGCAGCCAGGGGTCCTACGAGCAGTACTTC

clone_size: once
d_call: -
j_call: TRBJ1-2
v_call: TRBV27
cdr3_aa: CASSSADYYGYTF
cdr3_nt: TGTGCCAGCAGTTCGGCGGATTACTATGGCTACACCTTC

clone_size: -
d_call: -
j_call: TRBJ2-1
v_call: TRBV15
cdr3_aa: CATSRSLNEQFF
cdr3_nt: TGTGCCACCAGCCGGTCTCTCAATGAGCAGTTCTTC

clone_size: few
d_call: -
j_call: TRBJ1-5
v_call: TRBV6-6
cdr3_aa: CASSQINRANQPQHF
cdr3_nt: TGTGCCAGCAGCCAAATCAACAGGGCCAATCAGCCCCAGCATTTT

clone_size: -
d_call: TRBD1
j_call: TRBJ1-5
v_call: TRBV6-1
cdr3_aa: CATRGGSSNQPQHF
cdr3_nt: TGTGCCACCAGAGGGGGCTCGAGCAATCAGCCCCAGCATTTT

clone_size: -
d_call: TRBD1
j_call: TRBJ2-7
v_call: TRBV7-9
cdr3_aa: CASSSRTGTYEQYF
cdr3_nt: TGTGCCAGCAGCTCAAGGACAGGTACCTACGAGCAGTACTTC

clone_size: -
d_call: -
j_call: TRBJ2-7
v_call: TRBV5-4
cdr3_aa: CASSLGRDIPYEQYF
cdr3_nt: TGTGCCAGCAGCTTGGGTCGGGACATCCCCTACGAGCAGTACTTC

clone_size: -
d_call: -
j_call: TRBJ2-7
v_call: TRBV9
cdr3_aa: CASSPARQDPYEQYF
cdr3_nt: TGTGCCAGCAGCCCAGCCAGACAGGACCCCTACGAGCAGTACTTC

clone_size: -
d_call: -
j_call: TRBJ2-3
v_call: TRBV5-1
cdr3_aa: CASGTPSTDTQYF
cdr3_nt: TGCGCCAGCGGGACTCCGAGCACAGATACGCAGTATTTT

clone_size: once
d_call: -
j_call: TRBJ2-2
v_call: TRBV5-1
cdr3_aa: CASSLVRADTGELFF
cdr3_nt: TGCGCCAGCAGCTTGGTGCGGGCGGACACCGGGGAGCTGTTTTTT